In this sample, the clone carrying this TCR beta chain turned up a few times. Its specificity is unknown. Separate alpha and beta amplification began at the second PCR step. Germline values: CDR1 MDHEN, CDR2 SYDVKM. V was shortened by 7 bases and J by 5 bases, with 26 bases between the two germline ends. The CDR3 sequence is 17 residues long. The data are from a study of naive and memory T cell subsets. Study results and caveats: TCR abundance followed a power law differing between naive and memory subsets.

Two oligonucleotides, mixed equimolar, formed the beta constant-region primer covering TRBC1 and TRBC2. Ligated cDNA was amplified by four rounds of PCR with nested alpha and beta constant-region primers and SP2. TCRdb used MiXCR to reprocess the UMI-ligation and nested PCR reads, holding one entry per CDR3 protein. The repertoire has 95,000 to 150,000 distinct CDR3 sequences, roughly 36% of them found once; the top ten carry 0.9%. The chain recombines TRBV28 with TRBJ2-5, with D perhaps matching TRBD2 (5 bases). This TCR was recovered from a human donor in good health. The specimen sequenced was central memory CD4+ T cells from blood. The CDR3 reads CASIGPQAAARGETQYF. The CDR3 nucleotides read TGTGCCAGCATCGGCCCTCAGGCTGCAGCTAGAGGGGAGACCCAGTACTTC. The full variable domain, with the rest looked up from reference TRBV28 and TRBJ2-5, is DVKVTQSSRYLVKRTGEKVFLECVQDMDHENMFWYRQDPGLGLRLIYFSYDVKMKEKGDIPEGYSVSREKKERFSLILESASTNQTSMYLCASIGPQAAARGETQYFGPGTRLLVL.